Reported below is one T cell receptor (beta chain). Method: immunoSEQ multiplex PCR; TCRdb's copy keeps in-frame clones and lacks some. This sample has some 93,000 clones; roughly 96% occur once, and the top ten carry 0.26%. Germline-derived CDR1 and CDR2 are MGHRA and YSYEKL. The V end was cut by 2 bases, the J end by 4 bases, with 14 bases between. The CDR3 runs to 16 residues. This sample was taken from a study of technical replicates of blood from a handful of donors. This clonotype originated in a human donor in good health. Sequenced sample: T cells isolated from PBMCs. V usage is TRBV4-1 and J usage is TRBJ2-2; no clear D gene. In DNA form, the CDR3 reads TGCGCCAGCAGCCAATCTATGCGGCAGATCACCGGGGAGCTGTTTTTT. Translated, it gives CASSQSMRQITGELFF.